The 21 T cell receptor beta chains below come from one sample, sequenced in a study of PD-1 blockade in classical Hodgkin lymphoma. The time point here: newly diagnosed, previously untreated cHL patient sample. From thawed PBMCs, CD8+ T cells were isolated by magnetic negative selection. Profiling relied on immunoSEQ multiplex PCR, and the TCRdb table lists in-frame clones only, not all of them. The sample includes over 9,000 clones, 80% to 90% of them seen just once. Material: CD8+ T cells from blood. The receptors were sampled from a human donor with classical Hodgkin lymphoma.

The chain has TRBV10-3 and TRBJ2-5; D is ambiguous. Germline-derived CDR1 and CDR2 are ENHRY and SYGVKD. The V end lost 3 bases, the J end lost 1 base, and 6 bases lay between the germline ends. The CDR3 totals 13 residues. CDR3 amino acids: CAISEWGQETQYF. The CDR3 DNA reads TGTGCCATCAGTGAATGGGGCCAAGAGACCCAGTACTTC.

The chain combines TRBV6-5 with TRBJ2-7, with 9 positions matching TRBD1. Germline trimming cut 5 bases from V and 1 base from J; bases unmatched to any gene: 3. This CDR3 is built from 14 residues. In germline, CDR1 is MNHEY, CDR2 SVGAGI. CDR3 protein: CASSRDRESYEQYF. CDR3 sequence (DNA): TGTGCCAGCAGTAGGGACAGGGAATCCTACGAGCAGTACTTC.

This chain uses TRBV27 with TRBJ2-5, with a tentative D call TRBD1 (6 bases). The CDR3 is 15 amino acids. Trimming cost V 5 bases and J 1 base, with 14 bases left between them. CDR1 MNHEY and CDR2 SMNVEV come from the germline V gene (reference sequence). The CDR3 DNA follows: TGTGCCAGCAGTGCCACGACAGGAAGCCAAGAGACCCAGTACTTC. Translation gives CASSATTGSQETQYF.

This clone came up a few times. This chain joins TRBV10-3 and TRBJ1-6; perhaps TRBD1 as D (5 bases). The CDR3 is 14 residues long. Trimming took off 3 bases at V and 9 bases at J, with 12 bases between the two ends. Germline assignment: CDR1 ENHRY and CDR2 SYGVKD. This CDR3 reads CAISDEGPSSPLHF. The CDR3 DNA is TGTGCCATCAGTGATGAGGGGCCGAGTTCACCCCTCCACTTT.

As to this clone: Sequence at one end of the junction differs from germline and may be a read error. The rearrangement joins TRBV4-3 to TRBJ1-1; unclear D gene. Germline-derived CDR1 and CDR2 are LGHNA and YSLEER. This CDR3 has 15 amino acids. The CDR3: CASSQGPTGGTEAFF. The CDR3, as DNA: TGCGCCAGCAGTCAAGGACCGACGGGTGGCACTGAAGCTTTCTTT.

This clone has only one observation. The chain joins TRBV15 to TRBJ2-7, with D perhaps TRBD1 (6 bases). Trimming removed 2 bases at V and 2 bases at J, with 13 bases between. Germline CDR1 and CDR2: LNHNV and YYDKDF (reference sequence). The CDR3 has 15 residues. The CDR3 bases are TGTGCCACCAGCAGAATAGGGACAAACGCCTACGAGCAGTACTTC. This translates into CATSRIGTNAYEQYF.

This clone appeared once. The rearrangement uses TRBV6-6 and TRBJ1-1, with D possibly being TRBD1 (5 bases). This CDR3 is 13 amino acids long. With 9 bases removed from V and 5 bases from J, the gap between germline ends came to 16 bases. Germline V CDR1 and CDR2: MNHNY, SVGAGI (reference sequence). The CDR3 sequence is CASLQEKRTEAFF. The CDR3 bases are TGTGCCAGTTTACAGGAGAAGAGGACTGAAGCTTTCTTT.

The genes are TRBV6-6 and TRBJ1-6; TRBD1 matches 7 bases. The CDR3 runs to 15 residues. V shed 4 bases, J shed 10 bases, and the junction held 10 bases outside the gene matches. Germline CDR1 is MNHNY and CDR2 is SVGAGI (reference sequence). The CDR3 DNA follows: TGTGCCAGCAGTTTCATACAGGGGTCGGGGTCACCCCTCCACTTT. Amino acids: CASSFIQGSGSPLHF.

The sample holds one count of this clone. The rearrangement uses TRBV5-8 and TRBJ2-7; tentative D call: TRBD2 (5 bases). Trimming removed 2 bases at V and 3 bases at J, with 9 bases between. The CDR3 runs 13 residues. Germline loops: CDR1 SGHTS, CDR2 YDEGEE. CDR3 residues: CASSFEGIYEQYF. As DNA, the CDR3 is TGTGCCAGCAGCTTCGAGGGAATCTACGAGCAGTACTTC. Supplemented by reference TRBV5-8 and TRBJ2-7, the full variable domain reads EAGVTQSPTHLIKTRGQQATLRCSPISGHTSVYWYQQALGLGLQFLLWYDEGEERNRGNFPPRFSGRQFPNYSSELNVNALELEDSALYLCASSFEGIYEQYFGPGTRLTVT.

In regard to this clone: Other nucleotide sequences in the sample specify the same CDR3. The genes are TRBV7-8 and TRBJ1-1; 7 positions agree with TRBD1. The J segment lost 4 bases and the V segment lost 5 bases, leaving 7 bases of the junction unmatched. Per the germline V gene, CDR1 is SGHVS and CDR2 is FQNEAQ. The CDR3 covers 14 residues. DNA for the CDR3: TGTGCCAGCAGCCGATGGACAGGCGGCACTGAAGCTTTCTTT. This sequence encodes CASSRWTGGTEAFF.

The gene calls are TRBV15 and TRBJ2-7; D possibly uses TRBD1 or TRBD2 (5 bases each). V gave up 5 bases and J gave up 2 bases, with 13 bases separating them. This CDR3 has 14 amino acids. Germline CDR1 reads LNHNV; CDR2 reads YYDKDF (reference sequence). The CDR3, as DNA: TGTGCCACCAGCGGCCAAGAGGGGACCTACGAGCAGTACTTC. Translating it yields CATSGQEGTYEQYF.

This clone was found a few times. This chain uses TRBV7-3 with TRBJ1-5, with no clear D. The V and J ends lost 2 bases and 0 bases respectively, with 8 bases between them. The length of the CDR3 is 15 residues. Germline loops: CDR1 SGHTA, CDR2 FQGTGA. Here the CDR3 reads CASSLHGDSNQPQHF. Here the CDR3 DNA reads TGTGCCAGCAGCTTACACGGCGATAGCAATCAGCCCCAGCATTTT.

V and J are TRBV6-6 and TRBJ1-1; D is unclear. V lost 8 bases and J lost 1, with 8 bases in between. Germline lookup yields CDR1 MNHNY and CDR2 SVGAGI (reference sequence). This CDR3 region has 12 residues. The CDR3 spells CASRRGNTEAFF. CDR3 coding DNA: TGTGCCAGCCGTCGGGGGAACACTGAAGCTTTCTTT.

CDR3 nucleotides: TGTGCCAGCAGCGGGCGTGCCTTGCTCGGGACCCAGTACTTC. It specifies CASSGRALLGTQYF. This chain uses TRBV5-6 with TRBJ2-5, with D hard to call. This CDR3 region has 14 residues. Germline CDR1 SGHDT, CDR2 YYEEEE. V was clipped by 4 bases and J by 7 bases, with 17 bases between them.

Only one count was recorded for this clone. The chain is built from TRBV25-1 and TRBJ2-3; D ambiguous. From germline, CDR1 is MGHDK and CDR2 SYGVNS. This CDR3 has 13 amino acids. V lost 4 bases and J 1 base, leaving 6 bases between the germline ends. DNA for the CDR3: TGTGCCAGCAGTGTCCAGGGCACAGATACGCAGTATTTT. Its protein is CASSVQGTDTQYF.

This chain uses TRBV6-4 with TRBJ1-2, with a possible D match to TRBD1 (5 bases). V was pared by 8 bases and J by 7 bases, with 17 bases between. Germline CDR1 reads MRHNA; CDR2 reads SNTAGT. The CDR3 spans 13 residues. The CDR3 here is CASARTPEGGYTF. Here the CDR3 DNA reads TGTGCCAGCGCCCGGACACCGGAGGGTGGCTACACCTTC.

V and J are TRBV25-1 and TRBJ2-7; 9 bases agree with TRBD1. Germline values: CDR1 MGHDK, CDR2 SYGVNS. The CDR3 sequence is 15 residues long. With V trimmed by 3 bases and J by 1 base, 4 bases remained unmatched. This CDR3 reads CASSEKGTGSYEQYF. The CDR3 DNA reads as TGTGCCAGCAGTGAGAAGGGGACAGGGTCCTACGAGCAGTACTTC.

The chain combines TRBV7-9 with TRBJ2-2; D gene unclear. Per the germline V gene, CDR1 is SEHNR and CDR2 is FQNEAQ (reference sequence). CDR3 length: 13 amino acids. V shed 1 base and J shed 6 bases, with 6 bases lying between them. The chain's CDR3 is CASSLGVPGELFF. The CDR3 DNA follows: TGTGCCAGCAGCTTAGGCGTCCCCGGGGAGCTGTTTTTT.

This clone turned up a few times. The J gene is TRBJ2-7, the V gene TRBV7-6; 8 bases are a match to TRBD1. The CDR3 length is 14 residues. V was clipped by 3 bases and J by 4 bases; unmatched bases: 5. CDR1 and CDR2 (germline): SGHVS, FNYEAQ. As DNA, the CDR3 is TGTGCCAGCAGCTTGCAGGGGGCCGGGTACGAGCAGTACTTC. It specifies CASSLQGAGYEQYF.

This sequence joins TRBV7-9 and TRBJ2-5; unclear D gene. Germline V lookup: CDR1 SEHNR, CDR2 FQNEAQ (reference sequence). The CDR3 is 12 residues long. Trimming shortened V by 3 bases and J by 5 bases, and 7 bases separated the two germline ends. DNA for the CDR3: TGTGCCAGCAGCTTCGGGTTGGAGACCCAGTACTTC. Translating gives CASSFGLETQYF.

The V call is TRBV2, the J call TRBJ1-3, with D unclear. This CDR3 is built from 16 residues. CDR1 SNHLY and CDR2 FYNNEI come from the germline V gene. The V and J ends lost 3 bases and 2 bases respectively, with 14 bases between them. Here the CDR3 reads CASSDVGRQTGNTIYF. As DNA, the CDR3 is TGTGCCAGCAGTGACGTTGGCAGGCAGACTGGAAACACCATATATTTT.